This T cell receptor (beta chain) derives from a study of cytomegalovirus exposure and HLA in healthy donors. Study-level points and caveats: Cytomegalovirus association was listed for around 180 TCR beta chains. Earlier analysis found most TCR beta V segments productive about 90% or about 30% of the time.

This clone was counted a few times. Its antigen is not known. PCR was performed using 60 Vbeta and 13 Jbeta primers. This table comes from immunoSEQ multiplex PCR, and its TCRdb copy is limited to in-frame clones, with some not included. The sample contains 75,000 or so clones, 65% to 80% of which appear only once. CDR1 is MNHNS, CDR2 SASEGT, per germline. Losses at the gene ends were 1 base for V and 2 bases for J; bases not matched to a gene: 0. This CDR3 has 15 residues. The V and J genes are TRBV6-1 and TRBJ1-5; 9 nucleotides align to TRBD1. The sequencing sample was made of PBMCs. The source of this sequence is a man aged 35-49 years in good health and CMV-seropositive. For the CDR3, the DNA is TGTGCCAGCAGTGAAGGGACAGGGGGCAATCAGCCCCAGCATTTT. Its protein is CASSEGTGGNQPQHF.